A single sample is the source of the 19 T cell receptor beta chains below, sequenced in a study of chemoradiotherapy in HPV16-positive cancers. The method was immunoSEQ multiplex PCR; TCRdb's version includes in-frame clones alone and lacks a portion of them. Of some 20,000 clones listed, approximately 88% were seen once; the top ten hold over 3.5%. The sample was blood, taken from a patient who underwent chemoradiotherapy. The receptor source for this set is a human donor with HPV-associated anogenital cancer.

The genes are TRBV27 and TRBJ1-1; TRBD1 might be the D (5 bases). The V gene's germline CDR1 is MNHEY and CDR2 SMNVEV (reference sequence). The CDR3 has 14 residues. The germline V and J ends were trimmed by 7 bases and 4 bases, with 16 bases remaining between them. In nucleotides, the CDR3 is TGTGCCAGCATGGTAGGGTGGGGGAGCACTGAAGCTTTCTTT. Its translation is CASMVGWGSTEAFF.

J is TRBJ1-2 and V is TRBV5-1, with TRBD1 matching 7 bases. Unmatched junction bases numbered 5, after V lost 0 bases and J lost 6 bases. Germline values: CDR1 SGHRS, CDR2 YFSETQ. The CDR3 totals 14 residues. CDR3 nucleotide sequence: TGCGCCAGCAGCTTGGGTATCACAGGGGATGGCTACACCTTC. Its protein product is CASSLGITGDGYTF.

This chain connects TRBV28 to TRBJ1-2, with D possibly matching TRBD1 (6 bases). The germline CDR1 and CDR2 sequences are MDHEN and SYDVKM. Trimming shortened V by 4 bases and J by 2 bases, and 8 bases separated the two germline ends. The CDR3 has 13 amino acids. The CDR3 reads CASSWRGNYGYTF. The CDR3 coding sequence is TGTGCCAGCAGTTGGAGGGGGAACTATGGCTACACCTTC.

This clone was counted a few times. The CDR3 DNA reads as TGTGCCAGCAGTCGGGTAGGCAGTGAGAGGGGTGGCTACACCTTC. Protein: CASSRVGSERGGYTF. The V gene is TRBV6-5, the J gene TRBJ1-2; possibly TRBD1 for D (5 bases). CDR1 is MNHEY and CDR2 is SVGAGI in the germline V gene. CDR3 length: 15 amino acids. Trimming cost V 5 bases and J 7 bases, with 20 bases left between them.

The V call is TRBV27, the J call TRBJ2-1; TRBD1 matches at 9 bases. CDR3 size: 15 residues. Looked up from germline, CDR1 is MNHEY and CDR2 is SMNVEV (reference sequence). V shed 6 bases, J shed 6 bases, and the junction held 9 bases outside the gene matches. In DNA, the CDR3 is TGTGCCAGCAGATTAGGACAGGGGCGCAGCAATGAGCAGTTCTTC. As protein: CASRLGQGRSNEQFF.

This rearrangement joins TRBV5-4 to TRBJ1-1; the match to TRBD1 covers 8 bases. The V and J ends lost 2 bases and 0 bases, in that order; junction bases with no gene match: 3. This CDR3 has 15 amino acids. Germline V lookup: CDR1 SGHNT, CDR2 YYREEE (reference sequence). CDR3 protein: CASSFRQGLNTEAFF. The CDR3 DNA sequence: TGTGCCAGCAGCTTTCGACAGGGGTTGAACACTGAAGCTTTCTTT.

V is TRBV29-1 and J is TRBJ2-1, with D unresolved. This CDR3 has 12 residues. Trimming pared 2 bases from V and 6 bases from J, leaving 8 bases between. Germline V gives CDR1 SQVTM, CDR2 ANQGSEA. The CDR3 loop is CSVELHSNEQFF. In nucleotides, the CDR3 is TGCAGCGTTGAACTACATTCCAATGAGCAGTTCTTC.

V usage is TRBV5-4 and J usage is TRBJ2-3; 11 nucleotides line up with TRBD2. Germline trimming cut 2 bases from V and 2 bases from J; bases unmatched to any gene: 10. Per the germline V gene, CDR1 is SGHNT and CDR2 is YYREEE (reference sequence). This CDR3 has 18 amino acids. The CDR3 is CASSFRLLTSGVTDTQYF. The CDR3 DNA follows: TGTGCCAGCAGCTTCCGACTCCTGACTAGCGGGGTCACAGATACGCAGTATTTT.

The chain recombines TRBV4-1 with TRBJ2-7; possibly TRBD1 or TRBD2 for D (5 bases each). Germline V gene sequence: CDR1 MGHRA, CDR2 YSYEKL. The CDR3 sequence is 15 residues long. Trimming shortened V by 0 bases and J by 0 bases, and 9 bases separated the two germline ends. The CDR3 is CASSQDRGVSYEQYF. DNA for the CDR3: TGCGCCAGCAGCCAAGATCGGGGCGTCTCCTACGAGCAGTACTTC.

The gene calls are TRBV6-6 and TRBJ1-3; no reliable D call. Between the trimmed V and J ends, which lost 0 bases and 4 bases, there was a span of 10 bases. The length of the CDR3 is 15 residues. Germline assignment: CDR1 MNHNY and CDR2 SVGAGI (reference sequence). DNA of the CDR3: TGTGCCAGCAGTTACTCGCTTGGAGAAGGAAACACCATATATTTT. Translated, it gives CASSYSLGEGNTIYF.

This chain uses TRBV7-9 with TRBJ1-6; the match to TRBD1 covers 8 bases. V lost 5 bases to trimming and J lost 4 bases; unmatched junction nucleotides: 1. The germline gives CDR1 SEHNR, CDR2 FQNEAQ (reference sequence). The CDR3 runs 14 residues. In DNA, the CDR3 is TGTGCCAGCAGCGACAGGGGATATAATTCACCCCTCCACTTT. As protein: CASSDRGYNSPLHF.

The chain has TRBV6-5 and TRBJ1-2; unclear D gene. The CDR3 extends over 13 amino acids. CDR1 is MNHEY, CDR2 SVGAGI, per germline. The V end lost 6 bases, the J end lost 2 bases, and 10 bases lay between the germline ends. The CDR3: CASSSDGNYGYTF. The CDR3 DNA sequence: TGTGCCAGCAGCTCGGACGGCAACTATGGCTACACCTTC.

CDR3 region: CASSEQGLTIYF. DNA for the CDR3: TGTGCCAGCAGCGAGCAAGGGCTCACCATATATTTT. The chain recombines TRBV7-2 with TRBJ1-3; D uncertain. This CDR3 has 12 amino acids. Germline CDR1 is SGHTA and CDR2 is FQGNSA. V lost 5 bases and J 9 bases, leaving 11 bases between the germline ends.

This chain uses TRBV19 with TRBJ1-1; D perhaps matches TRBD1 (6 bases). Trimming took 4 bases from V and 8 from J, leaving 11 bases between them. Germline V lookup: CDR1 LNHDA, CDR2 SQIVND (reference sequence). CDR3 length: 12 residues. The DNA for the CDR3 is TGTGCCAGTAGTAGGGGAGGGACAGAAGCTTTCTTT. Translated, it gives CASSRGGTEAFF.

This clone has just a few counts. V gene TRBV7-9 combines with J gene TRBJ2-7; D may match TRBD1 or TRBD2 (5 bases each). Germline V lookup: CDR1 SEHNR, CDR2 FQNEAQ (reference sequence). This CDR3 spans 14 amino acids. V lost 4 bases, J lost 0 bases, and 10 bases lay in between. The DNA for the CDR3 is TGTGCCAGCAGCTCCCGGGACGGCTCCTACGAGCAGTACTTC. Residues: CASSSRDGSYEQYF.

The chain is built from TRBV9 and TRBJ1-1; perhaps TRBD1 as D (5 bases). Between the trimmed V and J ends, which lost 3 bases and 4 bases, there was a span of 19 bases. Germline lookup yields CDR1 SGDLS and CDR2 YYNGEE. The CDR3 extends over 16 amino acids. The CDR3 protein is CASSERLGEGATEAFF. As DNA, the CDR3 is TGTGCCAGCAGCGAGAGGTTGGGGGAGGGTGCCACTGAAGCTTTCTTT.

The chain links TRBV14 to TRBJ1-3; D perhaps matches TRBD1 (5 bases). The V gene's germline CDR1 is SGHDN and CDR2 FVKESK. CDR3 length: 16 residues. Trimming took off 1 base at V and 2 bases at J, with 12 bases between the two ends. The CDR3 loop is CASSQARIGAGNTIYF. The CDR3 nucleotides are TGTGCCAGCAGCCAAGCTCGTATAGGGGCTGGAAACACCATATATTTT.

This clone came up a few times. This rearrangement joins TRBV9 to TRBJ1-2; D not resolved. CDR1 is SGDLS and CDR2 is YYNGEE in the germline V gene. V lost 5 bases and J lost 2, with 7 bases in between. This CDR3 is 12 amino acids long. The CDR3 spells CASSRENYGYTF. The CDR3 DNA is TGTGCCAGCAGTCGAGAGAACTATGGCTACACCTTC.

The V gene is TRBV11-2, the J gene TRBJ2-7; D is unclear. Germline lookup yields CDR1 SGHAT and CDR2 FQNNGV. With 3 bases removed from V and 2 bases from J, the gap between germline ends came to 8 bases. This CDR3 is built from 13 residues. CDR3 sequence (DNA): TGTGCCAGCAGCTTTCCGGGCACCTACGAGCAGTACTTC. Amino acids: CASSFPGTYEQYF.